These 20 T cell receptor beta chains originate from one sample sequenced in a study of blood T cells in healthy people across ages. Primers used in a second PCR of about 6 to 11 cycles were a sample-barcoded 5' primer and a J-beta primer mix. TCRdb reprocessed the 5' RACE reads via MiXCR and lists one record per CDR3 protein. Of 1.5 million to 2 million distinct CDR3 sequences listed, 30% to 40% are singletons. Source material: blood. These receptors were taken from a woman between 25 and 40 years old in good health.

The rearrangement joins TRBV9 to TRBJ2-6; possibly TRBD1 or TRBD2 for D (6 bases each). The CDR3 runs to 18 residues. From germline, CDR1 is SGDLS and CDR2 YYNGEE. The V gene lost 0 bases and the J gene lost 0 bases, with 13 bases spanning the gap. The CDR3 sequence is CASSVEQGTLSGANVLTF. The CDR3 nucleotides are TGTGCCAGCAGCGTAGAGCAGGGGACTCTCTCTGGGGCCAACGTCCTGACTTTC.

This clonotype was seen only a few times. The J gene is TRBJ1-5, the V gene TRBV20-1; 8 bases fit TRBD1. The CDR3 length is 15 residues. The J segment lost 7 bases and the V segment lost 3 bases, leaving 11 bases of the junction unmatched. Germline V gene sequence: CDR1 DFQATT, CDR2 SNEGSKA (reference sequence). The CDR3 bases are TGCAGTGCTAGCCTCCCCCCGACAGGGGACCAGCCCCAGCATTTT. It is translated as CSASLPPTGDQPQHF.

V gene TRBV5-4 combines with J gene TRBJ2-3; the D gene is possibly TRBD2 (6 bases). The CDR3 is 15 amino acids. CDR1 is SGHNT and CDR2 is YYREEE in the germline V gene (reference sequence). The V end was cut by 4 bases, the J end by 4 bases, with 16 bases between. CDR3 in amino acids: CASSRGESMADTQYF. For the CDR3, the DNA is TGTGCCAGCAGCCGCGGGGAGAGTATGGCAGATACGCAGTATTTT.

In its sample, this clonotype was seen many times. The rearrangement joins TRBV4-1 to TRBJ2-5; TRBD2 might be the D (6 bases). The CDR3 loop spans 13 amino acids. Trimming stripped 4 bases from V and 6 bases from J, with 12 bases between. Looked up from germline, CDR1 is MGHRA and CDR2 is YSYEKL. In DNA, the CDR3 is TGCGCCAGCAGCCCGACTAGTCTACAGACCCAGTACTTC. This encodes CASSPTSLQTQYF.

J is TRBJ1-2 and V is TRBV6-2 or TRBV6-3, with D unresolved. Trimming pared 2 bases from V and 3 bases from J, leaving 13 bases between. The germline V gene has CDR1 MNHEY and CDR2 SVGEGT. The CDR3 contains 15 residues. The CDR3 is CASSYGGNPYYGYTF. The CDR3, as DNA: TGTGCCAGCAGTTACGGTGGTAATCCTTACTATGGCTACACCTTC.

This clonotype was seen more than once but under ten times. The chain has TRBV12-3 or TRBV12-4 and TRBJ2-5, with no clear D. Trimming took off 5 bases at V and 5 bases at J, with 6 bases between the two ends. This CDR3 has 11 amino acids. CDR3 loop: CASSTWETQYF. In DNA form, the CDR3 reads TGTGCCAGCAGTACATGGGAGACCCAGTACTTC.

This clonotype has only a few counts. The V and J genes are TRBV28 and TRBJ1-6, with no clear D. This CDR3 is built from 12 residues. Trimming pared 6 bases from V and 11 bases from J, leaving 11 bases between. The germline gives CDR1 MDHEN, CDR2 SYDVKM. The CDR3 region has the DNA TGTGCCAGCAGCCTCCGAGGGACACCCCTCCACTTT. Its protein product is CASSLRGTPLHF.

The gene calls are TRBV5-1 and TRBJ2-7; no firm D call. The CDR3 loop spans 13 amino acids. Germline CDR1 and CDR2: SGHRS and YFSETQ. Trimming left V 2 bases short and J 6 bases short, with 12 bases between. The CDR3 loop reads CASSLDGRVEQYF. CDR3 coding DNA: TGCGCCAGCAGCTTAGACGGAAGGGTCGAGCAGTACTTC.

This clonotype appeared a few times. This chain connects TRBV6-1 to TRBJ1-5; D uncertain. The CDR3 is made up of 13 amino acids. The V gene's germline CDR1 is MNHNS and CDR2 SASEGT. V dropped 4 bases and J dropped 9 bases, with 13 bases sitting between them. CDR3 residues: CASSGGPTSPQHF. The CDR3 DNA reads as TGTGCCAGCAGTGGTGGGCCAACCTCGCCCCAGCATTTT.

The V gene is TRBV21-1, the J gene TRBJ2-7; the table calls TRBD2, which could not be checked here. TRBV21-1 is recorded as a pseudogene. CDR3 length equals 15 residues. The CDR3 nucleotides read TGTGCCAGCAGAGAATGGCTAGCAGCCTACAATGAGCAGTACTTC. It specifies CASREWLAAYNEQYF.

This clonotype has just a few counts. CDR3 coding DNA: TGTGCCAGCAGTTCGGGACAGGGCGCAAGGTACGAGCAGTACTTC. Encoded protein: CASSSGQGARYEQYF. The gene calls are TRBV12-3 or TRBV12-4 and TRBJ2-4, with TRBD1 identical over 9 bases. The end of the DNA is better explained by TRBJ2-7, so the J call may be wrong. The CDR3 runs 15 residues.

Only a few counts were recorded for this clonotype. The chain links TRBV5-1 to TRBJ1-1; possible D gene TRBD1, 5 bases. The germline gives CDR1 SGHRS, CDR2 YFSETQ. Trimming removed 2 bases at V and 5 bases at J, with 16 bases between. The CDR3 has 15 amino acids. This chain's CDR3 is CASSFLRLGETEAFF. The CDR3 DNA follows: TGCGCCAGCAGCTTTTTACGGTTGGGGGAAACTGAAGCTTTCTTT. Full variable domain (missing parts from reference TRBV5-1 and TRBJ1-1): KAGVTQTPRYLIKTRGQQVTLSCSPISGHRSVSWYQQTPGQGLQFLFEYFSETQRNKGNFPGRFSGRQFSNSRSEMNVSTLELGDSALYLCASSFLRLGETEAFFGQGTRLTVV.

The genes are TRBV12-3 or TRBV12-4 and TRBJ1-2; the D gene is possibly TRBD1 (5 bases). CDR3 length: 14 amino acids. With 6 bases removed from V and 3 bases from J, the gap between germline ends came to 14 bases. CDR3 bases: TGTGCCAGCAGCCCTCAGGGTCTTGACTATGGCTACACCTTC. It specifies CASSPQGLDYGYTF.

The chain uses TRBV3-1 and TRBJ2-7; TRBD1 matches 8 bases. This CDR3 spans 14 amino acids. The J segment lost 5 bases and the V segment lost 4 bases, leaving 7 bases of the junction unmatched. From germline, CDR1 is LGHDT and CDR2 YNNKEL (reference sequence). CDR3 region: CASSPRQGMHEQYF. In nucleotides, the CDR3 is TGTGCCAGCAGCCCACGACAGGGGATGCACGAGCAGTACTTC.

The table lists this clonotype with many counts. Compared with germline, one end of the junction differs, possibly owing to a read error. The J gene is TRBJ2-1, the V gene TRBV2; 7 bases are a match to TRBD2. CDR1 SNHLY and CDR2 FYNNEI come from the germline V gene. This CDR3 has 15 amino acids. The CDR3 reads CASSEASGSYNEQFF. The CDR3 DNA is TGTGCCAGCAGCGAAGCTAGCGGCTCCTACAATGAGCAGTTCTTC.

V usage is TRBV6-4 and J usage is TRBJ1-2, with 9 bases that match TRBD1. Per germline, CDR1 MRHNA and CDR2 SNTAGT. After removal of 2 bases from V and 8 bases from J, the junction contained 0 bases not matched to a gene. CDR3 length: 12 residues. The CDR3 loop is CASSDGQGGYTF. The CDR3 nucleotides read TGTGCCAGCAGTGACGGACAGGGGGGCTACACCTTC.

This chain uses TRBV20-1 with TRBJ1-2, with unresolved D. Germline V gene data show CDR1 as DFQATT and CDR2 as SNEGSKA (reference sequence). V was shortened by 3 bases and J by 2 bases, with 13 bases between the two germline ends. The CDR3 is 14 residues long. CDR3 sequence (DNA): TGCAGTGCTAGGTCCCCGTCAGAAAACTATGGCTACACCTTC. This codes for CSARSPSENYGYTF.

In DNA, the CDR3 is TGCAGTGCGTTAATAGGGGTTGAAAAACTGTTTTTT. Encoded protein: CSALIGVEKLFF. The rearrangement joins TRBV20-1 to TRBJ1-4; weak D call: TRBD1 (5 bases). CDR1 is DFQATT, CDR2 SNEGSKA, per germline (reference sequence). V gave up 6 bases and J gave up 7 bases, with 12 bases separating them. The CDR3 is 12 residues long.

In its sample, this clonotype was seen a few times. This sequence joins TRBV10-1 and TRBJ2-7, with D perhaps TRBD1 (5 bases). This CDR3 comprises 14 residues. Germline CDR1 reads WNHNN; CDR2 reads SYGVQD (reference sequence). Trimming left V 0 bases short and J 7 bases short, with 13 bases between. In DNA, the CDR3 is TGCGCCAGCAGTGAGTCGAAGACAGAGGAAGAGCAGTACTTC. Protein: CASSESKTEEEQYF.

J is TRBJ2-2 and V is TRBV29-1; the D is unclear. The length of the CDR3 is 12 residues. Trimming pared 2 bases from V and 6 bases from J, leaving 7 bases between. Germline lookup yields CDR1 SQVTM and CDR2 ANQGSEA. For the CDR3, the DNA is TGCAGCGTTGAAAGGTCGCCCGGGGAGCTGTTTTTT. Translation gives CSVERSPGELFF.